Presented here are 26 T cell receptor beta chains from one specimen sequenced in a study of blood T cell repertoires in COVID-19. Data came from immunoSEQ multiplex PCR; TCRdb stores just in-frame clones and leaves some out. The sample lists some 160,000 clones; about four fifths were seen once. Material: peripheral blood. The receptor source for this set is a woman older than 75 with acute or convalescent COVID-19.

The chain links TRBV3-1 (or the pseudogene TRBV3-2) to TRBJ2-5; 9 bases line up with TRBD1. There are 15 residues in the CDR3. Unmatched junction bases numbered 7, after V lost 4 bases and J lost 4 bases. CDR1 is LGHDT, CDR2 YNNKEL, per germline (reference sequence). CDR3 loop: CASSREQGAGETQYF. CDR3 nucleotides: TGTGCCAGCAGCCGTGAACAGGGGGCGGGAGAGACCCAGTACTTC.

This chain connects TRBV7-9 to TRBJ1-1; D gene unclear. V lost 3 bases and J 3 bases, leaving 11 bases between the germline ends. The V gene's germline CDR1 is SEHNR and CDR2 FQNEAQ (reference sequence). The CDR3 contains 14 residues. DNA of the CDR3: TGTGCCAGCAGCTTCGATATTTCGGACACTGAAGCTTTCTTT. Residues: CASSFDISDTEAFF.

V usage is TRBV6-1 and J usage is TRBJ2-7; 9 bases match TRBD2. Germline V lookup: CDR1 MNHNS, CDR2 SASEGT. The CDR3 contains 15 residues. Trimming at V came to 2 bases and at J to 2 bases, leaving 4 bases not matched to a gene. This CDR3 is CASSEPSGGPYEQYF. The CDR3 coding sequence is TGTGCCAGCAGTGAACCCAGCGGGGGGCCCTACGAGCAGTACTTC.

This clone appeared a single time. The chain uses TRBV19 and TRBJ1-5, with unresolved D. This CDR3 comprises 15 residues. From germline, CDR1 is LNHDA and CDR2 SQIVND (reference sequence). V gave up 4 bases and J gave up 2 bases, with 12 bases separating them. The CDR3 DNA is TGTGCCAGTAGTAGAGGCCTTGGAGGCAATCAGCCCCAGCATTTT. This codes for CASSRGLGGNQPQHF.

The chain uses TRBV6-2 or TRBV6-3 and TRBJ1-6, with 10 bases matching TRBD1. This CDR3 region has 16 residues. Unmatched junction bases numbered 9, after V lost 4 bases and J lost 9 bases. Germline lookup yields CDR1 MNHEY and CDR2 SVGEGT. In DNA, the CDR3 is TGTGCCAGCAGTTCGTCCGGGACAGGGGATACTTCACCCCTCCACTTT. Translation gives CASSSSGTGDTSPLHF.

This clone was found many times. The chain is built from TRBV5-1 and TRBJ1-2; no clear D gene. The ends were cut back, 2 bases at V and 4 bases at J, with 9 bases in the middle. Germline V gene data show CDR1 as SGHRS and CDR2 as YFSETQ. This CDR3 has 13 residues. The CDR3 here is CASSFSSAYGYTF. The DNA of the CDR3 is TGCGCCAGCAGCTTTAGCTCGGCCTATGGCTACACCTTC. Complete variable domain (other parts from reference TRBV5-1 and TRBJ1-2): KAGVTQTPRYLIKTRGQQVTLSCSPISGHRSVSWYQQTPGQGLQFLFEYFSETQRNKGNFPGRFSGRQFSNSRSEMNVSTLELGDSALYLCASSFSSAYGYTFGSGTRLTVV.

The gene calls are TRBV6-2 or TRBV6-3 and TRBJ2-1; 8 bases fit TRBD2. Germline V lookup: CDR1 MNHEY, CDR2 SVGEGT. Trimming cost V 4 bases and J 5 bases; bases outside gene matches: 13. The CDR3 sequence is 17 residues long. This CDR3 is CASSSRRGGGNHNEQFF. The CDR3 nucleotides read TGTGCCAGCAGTTCCCGCCGGGGGGGCGGCAACCACAATGAGCAGTTCTTC.

The V gene is TRBV7-9, the J gene TRBJ2-4; D unresolved. Germline CDR1 reads SEHNR; CDR2 reads FQNEAQ (reference sequence). The CDR3 has 14 residues. V lost 3 bases and J 1 base, leaving 7 bases between the germline ends. The CDR3 sequence: CASSLGLAKNIQYF. CDR3 DNA: TGTGCCAGCAGCTTGGGCCTTGCCAAAAACATTCAGTACTTC.

V gene TRBV6-5 combines with J gene TRBJ1-1; TRBD1 agrees at 10 bases. J gave up 0 bases and V 6 bases, and 4 bases lay outside the gene matches. The CDR3 has 15 residues. The germline CDR1 and CDR2 sequences are MNHEY and SVGAGI. The CDR3 sequence is CASSQTGGMNTEAFF. DNA of the CDR3: TGTGCCAGCAGCCAGACAGGGGGCATGAACACTGAAGCTTTCTTT.

This clone was counted a single time. V is TRBV28 and J is TRBJ1-6; 8 positions agree with TRBD1. Germline CDR1 and CDR2: MDHEN and SYDVKM. The CDR3 consists of 16 residues. Germline trimming cut 3 bases from V and 6 bases from J; bases unmatched to any gene: 7. Here the CDR3 reads CASSFSTGVPNSPLHF. DNA of the CDR3: TGTGCCAGCAGTTTCTCGACAGGGGTCCCTAATTCACCCCTCCACTTT.

The rearrangement uses TRBV6-5 and TRBJ1-1; TRBD1 agrees at 7 bases. Germline values: CDR1 MNHEY, CDR2 SVGAGI. The CDR3 extends over 14 amino acids. V trimming: 5 bases; J trimming: 1 base; junction bases outside the gene matches: 4. CDR3 nucleotide sequence: TGTGCCAGCAGTCTCGGGACAGCGAACACTGAAGCTTTCTTT. It is translated as CASSLGTANTEAFF.

This CDR3 reads CASRDRGALHF. The CDR3 DNA reads TGTGCCAGCCGGGACAGGGGCGCCCTCCACTTT. The V and J genes are TRBV2 and TRBJ1-6; 10 bases line up with TRBD1. The CDR3 consists of 11 residues. V shed 8 bases and J 14 bases; nucleotides not matched to a gene: 3. The germline V gene has CDR1 SNHLY and CDR2 FYNNEI.

The chain uses TRBV2 and TRBJ1-5; 8 nucleotides line up with TRBD1. The CDR3 is 15 amino acids. After removal of 4 bases from V and 0 bases from J, the junction contained 2 bases not matched to a gene. Per the germline V gene, CDR1 is SNHLY and CDR2 is FYNNEI. The CDR3 sequence is CASSGDRLSNQPQHF. Written as DNA, the CDR3 is TGTGCCAGCAGTGGGGACAGGCTTAGCAATCAGCCCCAGCATTTT.

This chain uses TRBV25-1 with TRBJ2-3; the D gene is possibly TRBD1 (6 bases). CDR1 MGHDK and CDR2 SYGVNS come from the germline V gene. The V gene lost 4 bases and the J gene lost 1 base, with 18 bases spanning the gap. CDR3 length equals 17 residues. CDR3: CASSGLSRDIRTDTQYF. The CDR3 bases are TGTGCCAGCAGTGGCTTGAGCCGGGACATCCGCACAGATACGCAGTATTTT.

The chain employs TRBV23-1 and TRBJ1-5; D is undetermined. TRBV23-1 is an ORF, with its function uncertain. Trimming left V 8 bases short and J 1 base short, with 12 bases between. The CDR3 runs to 14 residues. This chain's CDR3 is CASSRGLSNQPQHF. CDR3 DNA sequence: TGCGCCAGCTCCCGCGGACTGAGCAATCAGCCCCAGCATTTT.

This chain links TRBV3-1 (or the pseudogene TRBV3-2) with TRBJ1-5; no firm D call. CDR1 is LGHDT and CDR2 is YNNKEL in the germline V gene (reference sequence). The CDR3 loop spans 15 amino acids. Trimming removed 0 bases from V and 6 bases from J, with 12 bases in between. The CDR3 nucleotides read TGTGCCAGCAGCCAAGATCATTCGGGTAGTCAGCCCCAGCATTTT. Protein sequence: CASSQDHSGSQPQHF.

The chain carries TRBV19 and TRBJ1-6, with TRBD1 as a possible D gene (6 bases). V was trimmed by 0 bases and J by 7 bases, leaving 13 bases between them. The CDR3 runs to 16 residues. The germline V gene has CDR1 LNHDA and CDR2 SQIVND (reference sequence). The CDR3 DNA follows: TGTGCCAGTAGTATAGAGCGCAGGGGAAACAATTCACCCCTCCACTTT. It yields the protein CASSIERRGNNSPLHF.

About this clone: Other nucleotide sequences from this sample produce the same CDR3. The chain recombines TRBV5-4 with TRBJ2-5; D uncertain. The V gene's germline CDR1 is SGHNT and CDR2 YYREEE (reference sequence). The CDR3 loop spans 13 amino acids. V dropped 4 bases and J dropped 2 bases, with 9 bases sitting between them. The CDR3 coding sequence is TGTGCCAGCAGCCCAACAGTACAAGAGACCCAGTACTTC. It yields the protein CASSPTVQETQYF.

This clone was detected only once. J is TRBJ2-2 and V is TRBV6-5; D is undetermined. Germline loops: CDR1 MNHEY, CDR2 SVGAGI. Trimming removed 8 bases at V and 4 bases at J, with 8 bases between. The CDR3 contains 12 residues. CDR3 nucleotides: TGTGCCAGCCGACAACTCACCGGGGAGCTGTTTTTT. This gives the protein CASRQLTGELFF.

This clone has just one count. The V call is TRBV7-2, the J call TRBJ2-7, with 7 bases matching TRBD2. Germline-derived CDR1 and CDR2 are SGHTA and FQGNSA. The J segment lost 2 bases and the V segment lost 1 base, leaving 8 bases of the junction unmatched. The CDR3 extends over 16 amino acids. The CDR3 here is CASSLVGGSPAYEQYF. The CDR3 DNA reads as TGTGCCAGCAGCTTAGTGGGCGGGAGTCCCGCCTACGAGCAGTACTTC.

The chain is built from TRBV11-2 and TRBJ1-4; D gene ambiguous. V gave up 0 bases and J gave up 15 bases, with 11 bases separating them. The CDR3 loop spans 12 amino acids. Germline V gives CDR1 SGHAT, CDR2 FQNNGV. CDR3 sequence (DNA): TGTGCCAGCAGCTTAGACCTTGCACCGGTGTTTTTT. This encodes CASSLDLAPVFF.

This chain joins TRBV3-1 (or the pseudogene TRBV3-2) and TRBJ2-2; 10 nucleotides match TRBD1. From germline, CDR1 is LGHDT and CDR2 YNNKEL (reference sequence). Germline trimming cut 5 bases from V and 5 bases from J; bases unmatched to any gene: 8. The CDR3 covers 16 residues. The CDR3: CASSTRDRGRTGELFF. In nucleotides, the CDR3 is TGTGCCAGCAGCACCCGGGACAGGGGTAGAACCGGGGAGCTGTTTTTT.

The rearrangement joins TRBV29-1 to TRBJ2-1; TRBD2 matches at 7 bases. With 5 bases clipped from V and 8 bases from J, the junction kept 6 bases outside the gene matches. The length of the CDR3 is 12 residues. Germline V gene data show CDR1 as SQVTM and CDR2 as ANQGSEA. The CDR3 DNA reads as TGCAGCGTTCGTGGGAGGGGCGATGAGCAGTTCTTC. Amino acids: CSVRGRGDEQFF.

The rearrangement links TRBV3-1 (or the pseudogene TRBV3-2) to TRBJ2-3; maybe TRBD2 (5 bases). Trimming pared 4 bases from V and 14 bases from J, leaving 16 bases between. This CDR3 has 12 amino acids. Germline values: CDR1 LGHDT, CDR2 YNNKEL (reference sequence). The CDR3 is CASSRLSGRMYF. As DNA, the CDR3 is TGTGCCAGCAGCCGGTTAAGCGGTCGTATGTATTTT.

CDR3 residues: CASSQGQPDQPQHF. In nucleotides, the CDR3 is TGCGCCAGCAGCCAGGGACAGCCGGATCAGCCCCAGCATTTT. This rearrangement joins TRBV5-1 to TRBJ1-5, with TRBD1 identical over 7 bases. Germline CDR1 reads SGHRS; CDR2 reads YFSETQ. The CDR3 length is 14 residues. V shed 4 bases, J shed 5 bases, and the junction held 6 bases outside the gene matches.

The V gene is TRBV6-5, the J gene TRBJ1-5, with 7 bases identical to TRBD1. V shed 5 bases and J 6 bases; nucleotides not matched to a gene: 7. The germline gives CDR1 MNHEY, CDR2 SVGAGI. The CDR3 runs 14 residues. The CDR3 sequence is CASSPDRALQPQHF. The DNA for the CDR3 is TGTGCCAGCAGTCCCGACAGGGCGCTTCAGCCCCAGCATTTT.